The T cell receptor (beta chain) under discussion was sequenced for a study of early T cells in non-severe SARS-CoV-2 infection listed by TCRdb under 2021. Background for the entire study: Bulk RNA from unsorted whole blood was used for TCR sequencing, so alpha and beta chains could not be paired.

This was a case-control study nested in a cohort of healthcare workers in London, UK, who had nasopharyngeal swab PCR tests and blood samples taken every week. Healthcare workers were recruited between 23 and 31 March 2020, during the week of the UK lockdown, and were followed weekly for up to roughly 16 weeks. Library prep was done by 5' RACE. TCRdb names NextSeq 500 as the instrument used. In the TCR library protocol, unique molecular identifiers were attached to individual cDNA molecules to correct for PCR bias and sequencing error. TCR alpha and beta chains were both sequenced, and the abundances of alpha and beta sequences in each sample were closely correlated with each other. In the paper's pipeline: V gene, J gene and CDR3 annotation of TCR sequences was performed with Decombinator V4. TCRs were defined as expanded if a significant change between any two time points was detected under a Poisson model with p below 0.0001. Abundances of TCRs were expressed as counts per million after normalisation to the total number of TCRs sequenced in each sample. MAIT TCRs were defined by TRAV1-2 paired with TRAJ12, TRAJ20 or TRAJ33, and iNKT TCRs by TRAV10 paired with TRAJ18. VDJdb, accessed 1 November 2021, was searched for CMV, EBV and SARS-CoV-2 annotated TCRs, with TCRs annotated for multiple antigens excluded. TCRdb itself trimmed the public reads at Q25 with fastp, ran MiXCR and retained productive beta chains. Every distinct CDR3 protein forms one entry, paired with its most common genes and DNA. TCRdb's processing, not the authors' own work, is the source of the V and J calls. The sample yields some 58,000 distinct CDR3 sequences; approximately 14% were counted once. The ten biggest clones cover about 4.2% of the sample.

For CDR1 and CDR2, the germline V gene (reference sequence) lists DFQATT and SNEGSKA. Relative to germline, V is missing 6 bases and J is missing 3 bases, with 8 bases of the junction outside any gene match. Reading from cysteine to phenylalanine, the CDR3 counts 14 amino acids. Only the CDR3 DNA is retained, 42 bases long and in frame from the first base. This clonotype came up once. This clone's antigen is unknown. Base qualities are not at hand, and no much larger clone is one base apart. One read alone makes for weak evidence. The research as a whole found: VDJdb matching was skewed toward anti-spike CD8 responses and likely underestimated virus-specific expansions, missing private and CD4 specificities.

The origin of this receptor is an adult who was a healthcare worker with PCR-confirmed SARS-CoV-2 infection or an uninfected control (not recorded which). Sequenced input: whole blood. The chain is encoded by TRBV20-1 joined to TRBJ2-1, and TRBD1 aligns with 7 junction nucleotides. For the CDR3, the sequence is CSALKGGRYNEQFF. The bases read TGCAGTGCCCTGAAAGGGGGCCGCTACAATGAGCAGTTCTTC.